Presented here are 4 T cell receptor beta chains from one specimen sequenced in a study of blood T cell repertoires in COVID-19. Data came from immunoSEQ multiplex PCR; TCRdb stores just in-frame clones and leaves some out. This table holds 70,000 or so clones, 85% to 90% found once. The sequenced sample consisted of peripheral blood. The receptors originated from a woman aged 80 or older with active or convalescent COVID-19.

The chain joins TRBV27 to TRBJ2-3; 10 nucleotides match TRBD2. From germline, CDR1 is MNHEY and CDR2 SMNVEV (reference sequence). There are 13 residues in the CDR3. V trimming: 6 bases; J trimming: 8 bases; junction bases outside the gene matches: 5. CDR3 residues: CASRGTSEGTQYF. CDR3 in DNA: TGTGCCAGCAGGGGGACTAGCGAGGGTACGCAGTATTTT.

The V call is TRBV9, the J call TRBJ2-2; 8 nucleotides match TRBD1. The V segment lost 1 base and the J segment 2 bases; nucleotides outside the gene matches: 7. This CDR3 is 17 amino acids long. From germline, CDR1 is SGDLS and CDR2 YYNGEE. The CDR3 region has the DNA TGTGCCAGCAGCGTATCATGGGACAGGCCAAACACCGGGGAGCTGTTTTTT. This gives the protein CASSVSWDRPNTGELFF.

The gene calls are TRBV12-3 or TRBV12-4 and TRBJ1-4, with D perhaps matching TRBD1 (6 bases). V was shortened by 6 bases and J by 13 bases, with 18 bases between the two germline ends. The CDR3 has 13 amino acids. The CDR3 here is CASRQGPGRGLFF. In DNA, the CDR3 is TGTGCCAGCAGGCAGGGGCCTGGGAGGGGACTGTTTTTT.

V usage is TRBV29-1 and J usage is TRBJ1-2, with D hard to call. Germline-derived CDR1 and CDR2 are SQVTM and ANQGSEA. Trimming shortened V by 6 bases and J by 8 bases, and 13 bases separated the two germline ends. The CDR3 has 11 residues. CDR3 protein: CSVMDGVGYTF. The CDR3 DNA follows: TGCAGCGTGATGGACGGGGTAGGCTACACCTTC. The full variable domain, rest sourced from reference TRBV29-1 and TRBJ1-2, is SAVISQKPSRDICQRGTSLTIQCQVDSQVTMMFWYRQQPGQSLTLIATANQGSEATYESGFVIDKFPISRPNLTFSTLTVSNMSPEDSSIYLCSVMDGVGYTFGSGTRLTVV.